This T cell receptor beta chain is from a study of blood T cell repertoires in COVID-19. Study information: The cDNA or gDNA used as material had been derived from T cells, B-cell-depleted T cells, or PBMCs.

The data were produced by immunoSEQ multiplex PCR, yet TCRdb's version contains in-frame clones alone and is incomplete. The repertoire holds about 29,000 clones, with 80% as singletons. The germline V and J ends were trimmed by 3 bases and 4 bases, with 10 bases remaining between them. The CDR3 contains 15 residues. Germline V gene data show CDR1 as LGHNA and CDR2 as YNFKEQ. The specimen was peripheral blood. The chain is built from TRBV4-2 and TRBJ1-6, with D possibly matching TRBD1 (5 bases). The receptor comes from a woman in her 70s with acute or convalescent COVID-19. For the CDR3, the DNA is TGTGCCAGCAGCCAGGAGGGGCAATATAATTCACCCCTCCACTTT. Protein: CASSQEGQYNSPLHF.